What follows is one TCR beta chain and its context. The antigen is undetermined. The CDR3 consists of 15 residues. Trimming at V came to 2 bases and at J to 4 bases, leaving 4 bases not matched to a gene. The germline CDR1 and CDR2 sequences are LGHNA and YSLEER. This entry belongs to a study of cytomegalovirus exposure and HLA in healthy donors. General study results and limits: Prior analysis indicated that the majority of TCR beta V segments exhibited productivity approximately 87% or approximately 30% of the time. Reportedly, HLA-A and HLA-B alleles of most subjects were accurately predicted from TCR beta. For presence/absence analyses, sequencing depth was assumed to be roughly uniform across donors.

Donors likely had unrecorded immune exposures despite being nominally healthy when sampled. 60 Vbeta and 13 Jbeta primers were used in PCR. TCRdb's table, derived via immunoSEQ multiplex PCR, lists solely in-frame clones and lacks some. The repertoire holds hundreds of thousands of clones, with 75% to 80% as singletons. The chain recombines TRBV4-3 with TRBJ2-7; 11 bases are a match to TRBD2. The receptor was derived from a man aged 18 to 30 in good health and CMV-seronegative. Source material: PBMCs. The CDR3 DNA is TGCGCCAGCAGCCAAATAGCGGGAGGGGTTTACGAGCAGTACTTC. Translated: CASSQIAGGVYEQYF.